The following is a TCR beta chain sequence with its context. The target antigen is unknown. This CDR3 is 12 amino acids long. V lost 7 bases, J lost 2 bases, and 11 bases lay in between. Germline V lookup: CDR1 SQVTM, CDR2 ANQGSEA. Donors were drawn from the 120-subject validation cohort, separate from the approximately 680-subject first cohort. These data belong to a study of cytomegalovirus exposure and HLA in healthy donors. The method was immunoSEQ multiplex PCR; TCRdb's version includes in-frame clones alone and lacks a portion of them. The table shows around 300,000 clones, with approximately 83% occurring only once. Study results and limitations: TCR beta chains numbering 164 were designated cytomegalovirus-associated. Specific recognition of CMV antigens was confirmed in vitro for a few chains (all CMV-associated). Within the 120 or so validation repertoires, first-cohort TCR clusters tended to co-occur, according to a later analysis.

V and J are TRBV29-1 and TRBJ2-5; TRBD1 is a possible D gene (5 bases). The origin of this receptor is a woman under 30 in good health and CMV-seronegative. The sequenced sample was PBMCs. Here the CDR3 DNA reads TGCAGCGCCTACAAGGGGCAAGAGACCCAGTACTTC. As protein: CSAYKGQETQYF.